This T cell receptor beta chain was recorded in a study of CD39 and CD103 CD8 tumor-infiltrating T cells (dated by TCRdb to the late 2010s). At the level of the whole study: An HPV-positive HNSCC, an HPV-negative HNSCC, an ovarian cancer and a melanoma patient were represented in the repertoire comparisons shown. Deep sequencing of TCRbeta CDR3 was used to compare the repertoires of CD8 TIL subsets, defined by CD103 and CD39, with those of peripheral memory CD8 T cells. On the study overall, not on this receptor specifically: Clonotypes from DP TILs were seldom detected in blood or uninvolved lymph node, while clonotypes from DN TILs overlapped to a large extent with peripheral memory CD8 repertoires. Compared with DN and SP CD8 TILs and with blood memory CD8 T cells, DP CD8 TILs appeared more oligoclonal, with the top 30 clonotypes covering roughly 50-86%.

The CDR3 holds 14 amino acids from the cysteine to the phenylalanine. The read is trimmed to its CDR3 DNA, 42 bases read in frame from base 1. V is cut back by 5 bases and J by 6 bases, with 5 bases in the junction unmatched. From the germline V gene, CDR1 is MNHEY and CDR2 is SVGAGI. For each subset, genomic DNA was extracted from around 10,000 to 100,000 sorted cells using the DNeasy Blood and Tissue Kit. The immunoSEQ service sequenced and mapped the TCRbeta V-J or V-D-J regions, with each sample reaching coverage above 8x. Per the original workflow: Analysis was limited to productive rearrangements exported from the immunoSEQ Analyzer platform, and clonality was evaluated on the 500 most abundant clones. Repertoire overlap between populations was quantified with the Morisita-Horn similarity index and the Jaccard index. In about six cancer patients, Morisita-Horn similarity was measured between the TCR repertoires of CD8 T-cell subsets. TCRdb took over this immuneACCESS table, retaining in-frame rearrangements with V and J assigned. Such tables are incomplete; in checked studies, under half of the missing clones stem from an unresolved V gene, and the remainder is unexplained. V, J and clone size are those of that table, while D and trimming were read from the DNA. The sample data list 7,000 to 8,500 clones, and roughly three fifths of these were observed just once. The ten most abundant clones make up around three fifths of the sample.

Details on this clone: There is no known antigen for this receptor. Base-call qualities are not available, and no considerably larger clone is one nucleotide away.

At the time samples were collected, the patients were not on therapy, although their prior treatments varied from chemotherapy, radiotherapy, surgery and immunotherapy to none at all. After thawing, cells were enriched for T lymphocytes using a negative-selection kit, and EpCAM beads were added for tumor-infiltrating lymphocytes. Memory CD8 T cells were sorted using a CD8+CD4-CD45RA- gate, without regard to whether the cells expressed CCR7. Peripheral blood mononuclear cells were isolated by Ficoll-Paque PLUS gradient and cryopreserved before analysis. Populations were sorted to 99% purity on a FACSAria II, and cell pellets were frozen for TCR sequencing without culture.

Sequencing used CD8+ T cells sorted from blood. According to the study, the label for this sample's cell subset or site signals: total memory CD8 T cells (CD45RA-CCR7+/-) from blood or uninvolved lymph node. This clonotype was sampled from a human donor with head and neck squamous cell carcinoma. The chain joins TRBV6-5 to TRBJ2-2, with 8 junctional bases fitting TRBD1. The DNA is TGTGCCAGCAGTCAGACAGGGGAGGCCGGGGAGCTGTTTTTT. It translates as CASSQTGEAGELFF.